This T cell receptor beta chain was obtained from a study of beta chain features in type 1 diabetes. For the study at large: Healthy donors and patients showed comparable age, gender and cell yields.

Expressed TCRB transcripts were sequenced after all isolated RNA was converted to cDNA. The table came from immunoSEQ multiplex PCR; TCRdb's copy has only in-frame clones and leaves some out. The sample has approximately 140,000 clones; about 7.1% are singletons. V lost 3 bases and J 5 bases, leaving 9 bases between the germline ends. The CDR3 covers 13 residues. Per germline, CDR1 SGDLS and CDR2 YYNGEE. Regarding the study as a whole: TCRB rearrangement may or may not be influenced by HLA type; here this remained unresolved.

The sample holds a few counts of this clone. Its matching antigen is unknown. This chain links TRBV9 with TRBJ2-1; TRBD2 might be the D (5 bases). This sequence was found in a woman between 25 and 40 years old in good health. The source material was central memory CD4+ T cells from blood. CDR3 amino acids: CASSEAADNEQFF. Written as DNA, the CDR3 is TGTGCCAGCAGCGAAGCGGCGGACAATGAGCAGTTCTTC.